Listed below are T cell receptor beta chains from one sample, sequenced in a study of Ad26.COV2.S vaccination and SARS-CoV-2 variants. Profiling relied on immunoSEQ multiplex PCR, and the TCRdb table lists in-frame clones only, not all of them. The sample lists about 370,000 clones, around nine tenths occurring once. This specimen consisted of peripheral blood, obtained in a trial of Ad26.COV2.S vaccine versus placebo. These receptors were collected from a person between 18 and 60 years old who received the Ad26.COV2.S COVID-19 vaccine or a placebo. Both conserved end residues are part of each CDR3. D genes are given only for firm matches. Not all rows give a size; the values are once, few, many and, for expanded clones, a class.

d_gene	v_gene	abundance	j_gene	CDR3aa	CDR3nt
TRBD2	TRBV19	.	TRBJ2-7	CASSQTSGSSYEQYF	TGTGCCAGTAGTCAAACTAGCGGGAGCTCCTACGAGCAGTACTTC
.	TRBV11-3	.	TRBJ2-7	CASSLDRTHEQYF	TGTGCCAGCAGCTTAGATCGTACGCACGAGCAGTACTTC
TRBD2	TRBV5-1	.	TRBJ2-1	CASSTRPSGMTYNEQFF	TGCGCCAGCAGCACCCGTCCTAGCGGGATGACCTACAATGAGCAGTTCTTC
TRBD2	TRBV5-1	.	TRBJ2-1	CASSSLGGNEQFF	TGCGCCAGCAGCTCCTTGGGGGGGAATGAGCAGTTCTTC
TRBD2	TRBV9	.	TRBJ2-1	CASSELAGEGEQFF	TGTGCCAGCAGCGAGCTAGCGGGAGAGGGAGAGCAGTTCTTC
.	TRBV15	.	TRBJ2-5	CATSERHSETQYF	TGTGCCACCAGCGAACGACATTCTGAGACCCAGTACTTC
.	TRBV19	.	TRBJ1-5	CASSIGQLSNQPQHF	TGTGCCAGTAGTATAGGGCAGCTAAGCAATCAGCCCCAGCATTTT
.	TRBV12-3/TRBV12-4	.	TRBJ2-1	CASSLARGEQFF	TGTGCCAGCAGTTTAGCGCGGGGTGAGCAGTTCTTC
TRBD2	TRBV28	.	TRBJ2-2	CASRHSGVRTGELFF	TGTGCCAGCAGACACAGCGGGGTCCGAACCGGGGAGCTGTTTTTT
TRBD2	TRBV9	once	TRBJ2-1	CASSKTSGGPLASYNEQFF	TGTGCCAGCAGCAAGACTAGCGGGGGGCCCCTCGCCTCCTACAATGAGCAGTTCTTC
.	TRBV4-3	.	TRBJ2-2	CASSQGHGGLNTGELFF	TGCGCCAGCAGCCAAGGCCACGGGGGCTTGAACACCGGGGAGCTGTTTTTT
.	TRBV6-5	.	TRBJ1-2	CASSSDRSGYTF	TGTGCCAGCAGTTCCGACAGGTCTGGCTACACCTTC
.	TRBV27	.	TRBJ2-1	CASSPRDSIYNEQFF	TGTGCCAGCAGTCCAAGGGACTCCATATACAATGAGCAGTTCTTC
TRBD2	TRBV25-1	.	TRBJ2-7	CATGLAGGYEQYF	TGTGCCACTGGGCTAGCGGGAGGGTACGAGCAGTACTTC
.	TRBV29-1	once	TRBJ1-3	CSVEDPSGNTIYF	TGCAGCGTTGAAGATCCCTCTGGAAACACCATATATTTT
TRBD1	TRBV9	.	TRBJ2-4	CASSVGQGANIQYF	TGTGCCAGCAGCGTAGGACAGGGGGCAAACATTCAGTACTTC
TRBD2	TRBV7-3	.	TRBJ2-1	CASSVGGVGGSLEQFF	TGTGCCAGCAGCGTCGGTGGGGTGGGAGGGAGCCTTGAGCAGTTCTTC
.	TRBV11-2	.	TRBJ1-3	CASSPLFVGNTIYF	TGTGCCAGCAGCCCCCTCTTTGTTGGAAACACCATATATTTT
TRBD2	TRBV27	.	TRBJ2-7	CASSLISSGSSYEQYF	TGTGCCAGCAGTTTAATCTCTAGCGGGTCCTCCTACGAGCAGTACTTC
TRBD2	TRBV7-2	.	TRBJ2-5	CASSLRGGGGETQYF	TGTGCCAGCAGCTTAAGAGGCGGGGGAGGAGAGACCCAGTACTTC
TRBD1	TRBV27	.	TRBJ1-2	CASSLGTANYGYTF	TGTGCCAGCAGTCTAGGGACAGCTAACTATGGCTACACCTTC
.	TRBV27	.	TRBJ2-7	CASRIPLHEGRFLFEQYF	TGTGCCAGCCGAATCCCCCTTCATGAAGGACGATTTCTATTCGAGCAGTACTTC
.	TRBV7-6	.	TRBJ2-7	CASSYGGGSEQYF	TGTGCCAGCAGCTACGGTGGGGGGAGCGAGCAGTACTTC
.	TRBV7-9	.	TRBJ1-5	CASSLGPNQPQHF	TGTGCCAGCAGCCTAGGCCCCAATCAGCCCCAGCATTTT
.	TRBV3-1/TRBV3-2	.	TRBJ1-1	CASSHSYRMVEAFF	TGTGCCAGCAGCCATTCTTACAGAATGGTTGAAGCTTTCTTT
.	TRBV24-1	.	TRBJ2-5	CATSDGGWETQYF	TGTGCCACCAGTGACGGGGGATGGGAGACCCAGTACTTC
.	TRBV28	.	TRBJ2-2	CASSPHGLNTGELFF	TGTGCCAGCAGTCCGCACGGACTAAACACCGGGGAGCTGTTTTTT
.	TRBV6-5	.	TRBJ2-1	CASSSPLNEQFF	TGTGCCAGCAGCTCGCCACTCAATGAGCAGTTCTTC
TRBD1	TRBV5-4	.	TRBJ2-7	CASSFPGQRYEQYF	TGTGCCAGCAGCTTCCCGGGACAGCGCTACGAGCAGTACTTC
TRBD1	TRBV14	.	TRBJ1-2	CASSLFPTGTGSYGYTF	TGTGCCAGCAGCCTATTCCCAACCGGGACAGGGTCCTATGGCTACACCTTC
.	TRBV21-1	.	TRBJ1-6	CASSKAGAGWDSPLHF	TGTGCCAGCAGCAAAGCGGGGGCAGGGTGGGATTCACCCCTCCACTTT
.	TRBV4-3	.	TRBJ1-2	CASSQGTSGGYGYTF	TGCGCCAGCAGCCAAGGGACCTCCGGGGGGTATGGCTACACCTTC
TRBD2	TRBV28	.	TRBJ2-7	CASRERTSGSNEQYF	TGTGCCAGCAGGGAGAGGACTAGCGGGAGTAACGAGCAGTACTTC
.	TRBV6-5	.	TRBJ2-7	CASSSLQGHTLYEQYF	TGTGCCAGCAGTTCCTTGCAGGGACATACACTCTACGAGCAGTACTTC
.	TRBV5-6	.	TRBJ2-3	CASSLVGWGQYF	TGTGCCAGCAGCTTGGTCGGTTGGGGGCAGTATTTT
TRBD1	TRBV30	.	TRBJ2-3	CAWQTGGTDTQYF	TGTGCCTGGCAGACAGGGGGCACAGATACGCAGTATTTT
.	TRBV6-4	.	TRBJ2-3	CASSGGSTDTQYF	TGTGCCAGCAGTGGGGGTAGCACAGATACGCAGTATTTT
.	TRBV28	.	TRBJ2-7	CASSFEWTQRAYEQYF	TGTGCCAGCAGCTTCGAGTGGACCCAAAGGGCCTACGAGCAGTACTTC
.	TRBV5-1	.	TRBJ2-1	CASSFGQNNEQFF	TGCGCCAGCAGCTTTGGACAGAACAATGAGCAGTTCTTC
.	TRBV5-1	.	TRBJ2-7	CASSLELVVDEQYF	TGCGCCAGCAGCTTGGAGCTAGTTGTCGACGAGCAGTACTTC
.	TRBV14	.	TRBJ2-1	CASSPVTVHNEQFF	TGTGCCAGCAGCCCCGTGACAGTGCACAATGAGCAGTTCTTC
.	TRBV9	.	TRBJ2-2	CASSVVVAGELFF	TGTGCCAGCAGCGTAGTTGTCGCCGGGGAGCTGTTTTTT
TRBD2	TRBV7-2	.	TRBJ2-7	CASSRGRPEYEQYF	TGTGCCAGCAGCCGCGGGAGGCCGGAATACGAGCAGTACTTC
.	TRBV13	once	TRBJ1-2	CASSSWAGGAGYGYTF	TGTGCCAGCAGCTCTTGGGCGGGGGGCGCGGGCTATGGCTACACCTTC
.	TRBV6-2/TRBV6-3	.	TRBJ2-7	CASSFLLSGEGSYEQYF	TGTGCCAGCAGTTTCTTATTGTCGGGAGAGGGCTCCTACGAGCAGTACTTC
.	TRBV25-1	.	TRBJ1-4	CASRPKSREKLFF	TGTGCCAGCAGGCCGAAGAGTCGGGAAAAACTGTTTTTT
TRBD1	TRBV2	.	TRBJ1-1	CASTDRGWTEAFF	TGTGCCAGCACAGACAGGGGATGGACTGAAGCTTTCTTT